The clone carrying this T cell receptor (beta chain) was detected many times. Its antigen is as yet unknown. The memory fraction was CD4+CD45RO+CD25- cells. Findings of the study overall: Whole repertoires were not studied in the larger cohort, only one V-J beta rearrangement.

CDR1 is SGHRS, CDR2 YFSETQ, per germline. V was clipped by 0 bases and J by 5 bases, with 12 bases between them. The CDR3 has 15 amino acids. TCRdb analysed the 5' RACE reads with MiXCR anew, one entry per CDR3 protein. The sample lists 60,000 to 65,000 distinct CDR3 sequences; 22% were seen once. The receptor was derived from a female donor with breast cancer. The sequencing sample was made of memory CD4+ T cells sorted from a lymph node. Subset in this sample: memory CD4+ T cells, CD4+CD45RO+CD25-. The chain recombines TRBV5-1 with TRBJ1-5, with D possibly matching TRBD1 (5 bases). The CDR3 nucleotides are TGCGCCAGCAGCTTGGTCCCAGGGCGAGATCAGCCCCAGCATTTT. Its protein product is CASSLVPGRDQPQHF.